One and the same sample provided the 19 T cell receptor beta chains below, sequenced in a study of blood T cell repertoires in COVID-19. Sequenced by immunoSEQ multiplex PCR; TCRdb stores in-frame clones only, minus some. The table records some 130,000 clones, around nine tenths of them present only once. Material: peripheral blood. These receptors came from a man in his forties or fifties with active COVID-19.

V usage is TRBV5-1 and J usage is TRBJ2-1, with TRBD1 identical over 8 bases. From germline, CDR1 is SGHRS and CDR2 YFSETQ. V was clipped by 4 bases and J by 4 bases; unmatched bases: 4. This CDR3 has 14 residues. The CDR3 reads CASSHHRGYNEQFF. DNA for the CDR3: TGCGCCAGCAGCCATCACAGGGGGTACAATGAGCAGTTCTTC.

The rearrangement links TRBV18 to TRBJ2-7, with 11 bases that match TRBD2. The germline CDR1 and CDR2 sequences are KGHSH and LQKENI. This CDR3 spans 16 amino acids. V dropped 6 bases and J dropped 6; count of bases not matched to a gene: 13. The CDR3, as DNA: TGTGCCAGCTCGCAGTCCGGACTAGCGGGCTCCGGCGAGCAGTACGTC. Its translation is CASSQSGLAGSGEQYV.

CDR3 bases: TGTGCCAGCAGTTCAGGGTACCAGCCCCAGCATTTT. Translating gives CASSSGYQPQHF. This rearrangement joins TRBV6-2 or TRBV6-3 to TRBJ1-5; tentative D call: TRBD1 (5 bases). The germline V and J ends were trimmed by 4 bases and 7 bases, with 8 bases remaining between them. Germline-derived CDR1 and CDR2 are MNHEY and SVGEGT. CDR3 length: 12 residues.

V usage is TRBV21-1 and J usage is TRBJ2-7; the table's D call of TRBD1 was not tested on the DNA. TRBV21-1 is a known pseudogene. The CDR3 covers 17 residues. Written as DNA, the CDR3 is TGTGCCAGCAGCAAAGGGGCTCTGACCCGAAGGGGTTACGAGCAGTACGTC. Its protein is CASSKGALTRRGYEQYV.

The CDR3 DNA reads as TGTGCCTGGAGAGGGACAGGGAAAACCGGGGAGCTGTTTTTT. Translation gives CAWRGTGKTGELFF. The J gene is TRBJ2-2, the V gene TRBV30, with 9 bases lining up with TRBD1. V lost 3 bases to trimming and J lost 5 bases; unmatched junction nucleotides: 4. The CDR3 consists of 14 residues. Germline V gene data show CDR1 as GTSNPN and CDR2 as SVGIG (reference sequence).

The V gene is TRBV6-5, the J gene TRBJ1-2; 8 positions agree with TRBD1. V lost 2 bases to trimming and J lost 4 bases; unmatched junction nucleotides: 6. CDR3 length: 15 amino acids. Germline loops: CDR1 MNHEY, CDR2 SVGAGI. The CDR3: CASSYDSGTGYGYTF. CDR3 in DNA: TGTGCCAGCAGTTACGATTCCGGGACAGGCTATGGCTACACCTTC.

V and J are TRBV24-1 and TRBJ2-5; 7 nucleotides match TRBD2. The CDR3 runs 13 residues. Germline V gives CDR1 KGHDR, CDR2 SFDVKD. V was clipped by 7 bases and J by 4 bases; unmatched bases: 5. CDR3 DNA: TGTGCCACCAGCCGAGCGGGGTCAGAGACCCAGTACTTC. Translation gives CATSRAGSETQYF.

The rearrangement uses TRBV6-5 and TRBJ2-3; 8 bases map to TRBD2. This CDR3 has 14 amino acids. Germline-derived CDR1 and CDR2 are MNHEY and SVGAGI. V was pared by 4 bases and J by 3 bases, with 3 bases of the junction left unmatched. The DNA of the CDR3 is TGTGCCAGCAGTTCCCCGGGGGGGACAGATACGCAGTATTTT. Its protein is CASSSPGGTDTQYF.

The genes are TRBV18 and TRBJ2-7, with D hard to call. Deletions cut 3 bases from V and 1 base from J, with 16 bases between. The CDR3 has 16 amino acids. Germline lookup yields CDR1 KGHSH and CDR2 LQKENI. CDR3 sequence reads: CASSPSYTKISYEQYV. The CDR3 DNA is TGTGCCAGCTCACCCTCGTATACAAAAATTTCCTACGAGCAGTACGTC.

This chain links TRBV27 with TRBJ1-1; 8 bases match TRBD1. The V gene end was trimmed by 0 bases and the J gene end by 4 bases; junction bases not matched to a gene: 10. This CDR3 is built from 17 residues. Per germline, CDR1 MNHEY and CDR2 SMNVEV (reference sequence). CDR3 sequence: CASSLSSRGRFVTEAFF. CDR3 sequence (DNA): TGTGCCAGCAGTTTATCGTCCAGGGGGCGGTTTGTCACTGAAGCTTTCTTT.

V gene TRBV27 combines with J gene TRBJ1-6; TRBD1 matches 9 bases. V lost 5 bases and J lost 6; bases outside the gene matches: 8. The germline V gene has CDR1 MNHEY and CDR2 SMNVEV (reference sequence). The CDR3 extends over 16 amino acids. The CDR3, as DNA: TGTGCCAGCAGTGCCACCCCGGGACAGGGTAATTCACCCCTCCACTTT. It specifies CASSATPGQGNSPLHF.

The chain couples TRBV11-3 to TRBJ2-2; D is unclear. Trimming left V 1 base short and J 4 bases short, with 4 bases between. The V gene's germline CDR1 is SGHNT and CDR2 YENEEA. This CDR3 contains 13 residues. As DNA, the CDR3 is TGTGCCAGCAGCTTAGGCAGCACCGGGGAGCTGTTTTTT. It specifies CASSLGSTGELFF.

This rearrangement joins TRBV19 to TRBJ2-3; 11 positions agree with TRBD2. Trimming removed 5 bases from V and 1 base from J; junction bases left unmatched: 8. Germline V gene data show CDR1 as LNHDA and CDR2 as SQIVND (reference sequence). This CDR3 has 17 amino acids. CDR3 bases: TGTGCCAGTAGTTTTAGCGGGAGGGCACAGGGCACAGATACGCAGTATTTT. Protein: CASSFSGRAQGTDTQYF.

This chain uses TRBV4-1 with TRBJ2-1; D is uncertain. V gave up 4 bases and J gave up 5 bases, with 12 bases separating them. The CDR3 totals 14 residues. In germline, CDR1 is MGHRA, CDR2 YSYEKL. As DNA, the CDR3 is TGCGCCAGCAGCCCCACGGTGGCGGACAATGAGCAGTTCTTC. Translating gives CASSPTVADNEQFF.

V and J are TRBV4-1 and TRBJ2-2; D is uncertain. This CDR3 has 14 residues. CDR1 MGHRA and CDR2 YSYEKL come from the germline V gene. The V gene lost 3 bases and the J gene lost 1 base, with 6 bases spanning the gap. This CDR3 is CASSHPKNTGELFF. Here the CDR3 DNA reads TGCGCCAGCAGCCATCCCAAGAACACCGGGGAGCTGTTTTTT.

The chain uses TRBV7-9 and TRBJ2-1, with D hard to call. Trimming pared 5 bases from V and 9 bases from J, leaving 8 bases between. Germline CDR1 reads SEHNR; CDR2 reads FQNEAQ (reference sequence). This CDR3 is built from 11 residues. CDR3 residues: CASSETAEQFF. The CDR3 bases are TGTGCCAGCAGCGAAACAGCTGAGCAGTTCTTC. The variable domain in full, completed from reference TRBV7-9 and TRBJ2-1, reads DTGVSQNPRHKITKRGQNVTFRCDPISEHNRLYWYRQTLGQGPEFLTYFQNEAQLEKSRLLSDRFSAERPKGSFSTLEIQRTEQGDSAMYLCASSETAEQFFGPGTRLTVL.

The DNA for the CDR3 is TGCAGTGCTAGAGGGCAGAATGAGCAGTTCTTC. It encodes CSARGQNEQFF. This rearrangement joins TRBV20-1 to TRBJ2-1; D gene uncertain. CDR3 size: 11 residues. V was trimmed by 1 base and J by 7 bases, leaving 5 bases between them. Germline V gene data show CDR1 as DFQATT and CDR2 as SNEGSKA (reference sequence).

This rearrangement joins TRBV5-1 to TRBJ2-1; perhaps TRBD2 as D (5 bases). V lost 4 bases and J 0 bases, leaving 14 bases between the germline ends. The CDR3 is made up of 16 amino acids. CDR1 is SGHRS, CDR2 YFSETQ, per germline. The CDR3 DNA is TGCGCCAGCAGCATAGACTGGGAGAGCTCCTACAATGAGCAGTTCTTC. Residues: CASSIDWESSYNEQFF. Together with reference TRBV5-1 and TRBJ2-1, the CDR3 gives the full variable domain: KAGVTQTPRYLIKTRGQQVTLSCSPISGHRSVSWYQQTPGQGLQFLFEYFSETQRNKGNFPGRFSGRQFSNSRSEMNVSTLELGDSALYLCASSIDWESSYNEQFFGPGTRLTVL.

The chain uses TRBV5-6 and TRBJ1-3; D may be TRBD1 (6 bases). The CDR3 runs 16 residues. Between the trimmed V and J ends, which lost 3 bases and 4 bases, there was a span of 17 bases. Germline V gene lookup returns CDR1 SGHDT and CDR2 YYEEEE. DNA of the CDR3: TGTGCCAGCAGCTGGCGAATACAGGGTGAAGGAAACACCATATATTTT. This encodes CASSWRIQGEGNTIYF. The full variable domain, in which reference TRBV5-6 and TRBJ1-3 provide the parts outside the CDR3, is DAGVTQSPTHLIKTRGQQVTLRCSPKSGHDTVSWYQQALGQGPQFIFQYYEEEERQRGNFPDRFSGHQFPNYSSELNVNALLLGDSALYLCASSWRIQGEGNTIYFGEGSWLTVV.